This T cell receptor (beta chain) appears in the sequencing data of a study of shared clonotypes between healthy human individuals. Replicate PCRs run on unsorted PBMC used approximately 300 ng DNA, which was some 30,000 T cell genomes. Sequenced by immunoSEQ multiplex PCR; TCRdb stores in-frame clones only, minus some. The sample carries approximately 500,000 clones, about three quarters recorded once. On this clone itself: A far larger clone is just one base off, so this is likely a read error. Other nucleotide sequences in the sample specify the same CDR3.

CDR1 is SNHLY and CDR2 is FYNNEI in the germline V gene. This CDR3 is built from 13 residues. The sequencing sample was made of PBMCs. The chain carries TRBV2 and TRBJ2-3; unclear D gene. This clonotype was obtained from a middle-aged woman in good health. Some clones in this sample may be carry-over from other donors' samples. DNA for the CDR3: TGTGCTAGCAGCACGGGTGCCACAGATACGCAGTATTTT. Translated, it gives CASSTGATDTQYF.